This T cell receptor beta chain was retrieved from a study of T cells in localized non-small cell lung cancer. A word on this clone: Its target is not known.

Overall study findings and caveats: Tumor trailed uninvolved adjacent lung in T cell clonality, which peaked there.

Data came from immunoSEQ multiplex PCR; TCRdb stores just in-frame clones and leaves some out. The table records tens of thousands of clones, more than 65% of them present only once. The origin of this receptor is a male donor at least 60 years old with stage III squamous cell lung carcinoma. This sample comprised peripheral blood, obtained before any cancer treatment.

The CDR3 coding sequence is TGTGCCAGCAGCTCATCCTGGGGGAACACTGAAGCTTTCTTT. Translation gives CASSSSWGNTEAFF. The chain joins TRBV7-2 to TRBJ1-1; D is undetermined. The CDR3 runs 14 residues. Germline CDR1 reads SGHTA; CDR2 reads FQGNSA. Between the trimmed V and J ends, which lost 4 bases and 1 base, there was a span of 10 bases. Together with reference TRBV7-2 and TRBJ1-1, the CDR3 gives the full variable domain: GAGVSQSPSNKVTEKGKDVELRCDPISGHTALYWYRQSLGQGLEFLIYFQGNSAPDKSGLPSDRFSAERTGGSVSTLTIQRTQQEDSAVYLCASSSSWGNTEAFFGQGTRLTVV.